This T cell receptor (beta chain) was retrieved from a study of radiotherapy plus CTLA-4 blockade in lung cancer. Patients in the study, people with chemo-refractory metastatic non-small-cell lung cancer, received focal radiation plus ipilimumab CTLA-4 blockade. Notes on the study in general: Early blood T cell clone dynamics reportedly forecast response best, with interferon-beta. Radiotherapy plus ipilimumab was followed by expansion in blood of tumor-derived TCR clones.

Data came from immunoSEQ multiplex PCR; TCRdb stores just in-frame clones and leaves some out. Among about 97,000 clones, 60% to 75% were seen once, and the ten largest hold around 2.7%. A single count supports this clone. Antigen unknown. Germline V gives CDR1 SNHLY, CDR2 FYNNEI. The junction had 4 bases not matched to a gene; V was cut back by 3 bases and J by 2 bases. This CDR3 has 15 amino acids. The rearrangement uses TRBV2 and TRBJ2-1; 7 bases agree with TRBD1. The receptor was isolated from a human donor with non-small cell lung cancer who had a partial response to radiotherapy plus ipilimumab. Some clones in this sample may be carry-over from other donors' samples. The sequenced sample was peripheral blood, obtained from a patient treated with radiotherapy plus ipilimumab. The CDR3 region has the DNA TGTGCCAGCAGTGACCGGACAGGTGCCTACAATGAGCAGTTCTTC. It encodes CASSDRTGAYNEQFF. Together with reference TRBV2 and TRBJ2-1, the CDR3 gives the full variable domain: EPEVTQTPSHQVTQMGQEVILRCVPISNHLYFYWYRQILGQKVEFLVSFYNNEISEKSEIFDDQFSVERPDGSNFTLKIRSTKLEDSAMYFCASSDRTGAYNEQFFGPGTRLTVL.